Shown below are 29 T cell receptor beta chains from a single sample sequenced in a study of shared clonotypes between healthy human individuals. Profiled with immunoSEQ multiplex PCR; TCRdb holds only in-frame clones, not every one. The sample lists fewer than 600,000 clones, approximately 77% occurring once. The sequenced sample consisted of PBMCs. The source of these receptors is a woman in her thirties or forties in good health. Some clones in this sample may be carry-over from other donors' samples.

CDR3 in amino acids: CASSQTGPGGYGYTF. The CDR3 coding sequence is TGCGCCAGCAGCCAGACCGGCCCCGGCGGCTATGGCTACACCTTC. The rearrangement joins TRBV4-3 to TRBJ1-2; no reliable D call. CDR3 length equals 15 residues. The germline V and J ends were trimmed by 3 bases and 4 bases, with 15 bases remaining between them. The germline V gene has CDR1 LGHNA and CDR2 YSLEER.

V and J are TRBV19 and TRBJ2-1; TRBD2 agrees at 11 bases. This CDR3 is 14 amino acids long. Germline CDR1 is LNHDA and CDR2 is SQIVND (reference sequence). V was pared by 4 bases and J by 9 bases, with 5 bases of the junction left unmatched. The CDR3, as DNA: TGTGCCAGTAGTAATGAGCTAGCGGGAGGTGAGCAGTTCTTC. It translates to CASSNELAGGEQFF.

Ten or more counts support this clone. At the DNA level, this CDR3 is encoded by other sequences in the same sample as well. V usage is TRBV30 and J usage is TRBJ2-2; 8 bases are a match to TRBD1. CDR3 size: 15 residues. Losses at the gene ends were 0 bases for V and 6 bases for J; bases not matched to a gene: 6. CDR1 and CDR2 (germline): GTSNPN, SVGIG (reference sequence). CDR3 nucleotides: TGTGCCTGGAGTGTACCCCAACAGGGGGCCGGGGAGCTGTTTTTT. Its protein is CAWSVPQQGAGELFF.

V usage is TRBV7-9 and J usage is TRBJ2-7, with D maybe TRBD1 (6 bases). The V and J ends lost 1 base and 2 bases respectively, with 6 bases between them. The CDR3 is 13 residues long. Germline CDR1 and CDR2: SEHNR and FQNEAQ (reference sequence). The CDR3 sequence is CASSLGDTYEQYF. CDR3 in DNA: TGTGCCAGCAGCTTAGGGGACACCTACGAGCAGTACTTC.

About this clone: The sample carries other DNA sequences with the same CDR3. The chain recombines TRBV29-1 with TRBJ2-7; D is perhaps TRBD1 (5 bases). Trimming shortened V by 3 bases and J by 1 base, and 10 bases separated the two germline ends. Germline assignment: CDR1 SQVTM and CDR2 ANQGSEA. CDR3 length: 13 residues. The CDR3: CSVETSGSYEQYF. The CDR3 DNA reads TGCAGCGTTGAGACGTCAGGGTCCTACGAGCAGTACTTC.

The chain is built from TRBV6-5 and TRBJ2-1; D gene ambiguous. V lost 5 bases to trimming and J lost 0 bases, with 11 bases between them. Germline V gene lookup returns CDR1 MNHEY and CDR2 SVGAGI. This CDR3 region has 15 residues. This CDR3 reads CASSADFSSYNEQFF. As DNA, the CDR3 is TGTGCCAGCAGTGCTGACTTTAGCTCCTACAATGAGCAGTTCTTC.

This sequence joins TRBV6-4 and TRBJ2-1; 9 nucleotides align to TRBD2. The germline V gene encodes CDR1 MRHNA and CDR2 SNTAGT. The CDR3 is made up of 16 amino acids. J lost 6 bases, V lost 3 bases, and 9 bases had no gene match. CDR3 coding DNA: TGTGCCAGCAGTGAGGTAGCGGGAGAAGGGGGCAATGAGCAGTTCTTC. This translates into CASSEVAGEGGNEQFF.

The rearrangement joins TRBV2 to TRBJ2-5; D might be TRBD1 (7 bases). Germline V gene sequence: CDR1 SNHLY, CDR2 FYNNEI. This CDR3 has 13 amino acids. V dropped 7 bases and J dropped 5 bases, with 14 bases sitting between them. The CDR3 spells CASNGGGHETQYF. The CDR3 nucleotides read TGTGCCAGCAACGGAGGGGGCCACGAGACCCAGTACTTC.

The chain recombines TRBV5-4 with TRBJ2-3; no definite D call. V lost 0 bases and J 2 bases, leaving 7 bases between the germline ends. Germline V lookup: CDR1 SGHNT, CDR2 YYREEE (reference sequence). The CDR3 is 14 amino acids. Here the CDR3 DNA reads TGTGCCAGCAGCTTGGAGCAGGACACAGATACGCAGTATTTT. Amino acid sequence: CASSLEQDTDTQYF.

A remark on this clone: Being one base from a much bigger clone, this may be a read error. The rearrangement joins TRBV4-1 to TRBJ2-1; possible D gene TRBD1, 5 bases. The CDR3 is made up of 14 amino acids. CDR1 and CDR2 (germline): MGHRA, YSYEKL. The CDR3: CASSQAQGKNGQFF. CDR3 in DNA: TGCGCCAGCAGCCAAGCTCAGGGTAAGAATGGGCAGTTCTTC.

The J gene is TRBJ1-4, the V gene TRBV19, with 8 positions matching TRBD1. The CDR3 spans 16 residues. Germline V gives CDR1 LNHDA, CDR2 SQIVND (reference sequence). Trimming took 7 bases from V and 8 from J; bases not matched to a gene: 15. This CDR3 reads CASTALDRGLREKLFF. CDR3 DNA: TGTGCCAGTACCGCCCTCGACAGGGGTTTAAGGGAAAAACTGTTTTTT.

The chain joins TRBV15 to TRBJ1-4; no reliable D call. The germline CDR1 and CDR2 sequences are LNHNV and YYDKDF (reference sequence). V shed 1 base and J shed 0 bases, with 6 bases lying between them. The CDR3 runs to 15 residues. The CDR3 nucleotides read TGTGCCACCAGCAGAGGGGAAACAACTAATGAAAAACTGTTTTTT. Its translation: CATSRGETTNEKLFF.

The rearrangement joins TRBV2 to TRBJ2-1, with 7 nucleotides matching TRBD2. The CDR3 consists of 16 residues. Germline CDR1 SNHLY, CDR2 FYNNEI. V was pared by 7 bases and J by 6 bases, with 15 bases of the junction left unmatched. Here the CDR3 DNA reads TGTGCCAGCATCCCCCGAGCGGGCCGGGGGGTCAATGAGCAGTTCTTC. It specifies CASIPRAGRGVNEQFF.

The CDR3 DNA follows: TGTGCCACCAACATGGACAGGGGCTGGACTGAAGCTTTCTTT. Encoded protein: CATNMDRGWTEAFF. The V call is TRBV6-5, the J call TRBJ1-1; TRBD1 matches 9 bases. Germline lookup yields CDR1 MNHEY and CDR2 SVGAGI. Losses at the gene ends were 10 bases for V and 5 bases for J; bases not matched to a gene: 11. This CDR3 has 14 residues.

The V call is TRBV7-9, the J call TRBJ2-1; possible D gene TRBD2, 6 bases. CDR3 length: 14 amino acids. CDR1 is SEHNR, CDR2 FQNEAQ, per germline (reference sequence). V lost 5 bases and J 1 base, leaving 9 bases between the germline ends. The CDR3 coding sequence is TGTGCCAGCAGCCGCGGGGAGTCCTACAATGAGCAGTTCTTC. Protein sequence: CASSRGESYNEQFF.

The V call is TRBV11-1, the J call TRBJ2-7; D call uncertain. Germline CDR1 reads SGHAT; CDR2 reads FQDESV (reference sequence). Trimming removed 1 base at V and 6 bases at J, with 13 bases between. This CDR3 is built from 14 residues. The CDR3 bases are TGTGCCAGCAGCTTAGTACAGCCCGCCGGCGAGCAGTACTTC. Translation: CASSLVQPAGEQYF.

The J gene is TRBJ2-7, the V gene TRBV4-2; no clear D. Germline CDR1 reads LGHNA; CDR2 reads YNFKEQ. V lost 0 bases and J 7 bases, leaving 7 bases between the germline ends. CDR3 length: 12 amino acids. CDR3 sequence reads: CASSQDQEEQYF. The CDR3 DNA sequence: TGTGCCAGCAGCCAAGATCAGGAGGAGCAGTACTTC.

In nucleotides, the CDR3 is TGCGCCAGCACCCCCTTGGGGACTAGCGGGAGCCATGAGCAGTTCTTC. It codes for CASTPLGTSGSHEQFF. This chain uses TRBV5-1 with TRBJ2-1; 14 bases map to TRBD2. V was clipped by 6 bases and J by 8 bases; unmatched bases: 10. This CDR3 spans 16 amino acids. Looked up from germline, CDR1 is SGHRS and CDR2 is YFSETQ.

This clone was seen more than once but under ten times. The chain recombines TRBV9 with TRBJ1-5; 7 positions match TRBD1. The trim removed 3 bases at V and 5 bases at J, leaving 11 bases unmatched. Germline assignment: CDR1 SGDLS and CDR2 YYNGEE. There are 16 residues in the CDR3. CDR3 bases: TGTGCCAGCAGCGAGGGGGCGACTGCAGCGGATCAGCCCCAGCATTTT. This sequence encodes CASSEGATAADQPQHF.

The chain has TRBV28 and TRBJ1-2; no firm D call. Trimming took off 4 bases at V and 2 bases at J, with 8 bases between the two ends. This CDR3 region has 13 residues. Per the germline V gene, CDR1 is MDHEN and CDR2 is SYDVKM. CDR3 sequence reads: CASSSSTNYGYTF. In DNA form, the CDR3 reads TGTGCCAGCAGTTCAAGCACCAACTATGGCTACACCTTC.

Only a few counts were recorded for this clone. The chain employs TRBV6-1 and TRBJ1-5; no clear D. The CDR3 runs 15 residues. Germline V gives CDR1 MNHNS, CDR2 SASEGT. Trimming shortened V by 4 bases and J by 3 bases, and 13 bases separated the two germline ends. In nucleotides, the CDR3 is TGTGCCAGCAGTGCAATCCAGGTCCCCAATCAGCCCCAGCATTTT. Translated: CASSAIQVPNQPQHF.

This chain uses TRBV18 with TRBJ2-7; 9 bases agree with TRBD1. Germline V gene sequence: CDR1 KGHSH, CDR2 LQKENI. V was clipped by 3 bases and J by 1 base; unmatched bases: 4. CDR3 length: 15 amino acids. The CDR3 bases are TGTGCCAGCTCACCGGAACAGGGGGCTTCCTACGAGCAGTACTTC. It translates to CASSPEQGASYEQYF.

The V gene is TRBV4-3, the J gene TRBJ2-2; D possibly corresponds to TRBD1 (5 bases). Germline loops: CDR1 LGHNA, CDR2 YSLEER. The V gene lost 1 base and the J gene lost 6 bases, with 12 bases spanning the gap. This CDR3 has 15 amino acids. In DNA, the CDR3 is TGCGCCAGCAGCCAAGTGTGGCAGGGATCCGGGGAGCTGTTTTTT. Protein product: CASSQVWQGSGELFF.

This sequence joins TRBV30 and TRBJ2-3; the match to TRBD2 covers 7 bases. V shed 5 bases and J 2 bases; nucleotides not matched to a gene: 7. This CDR3 comprises 14 residues. Germline V CDR1 and CDR2: GTSNPN, SVGIG (reference sequence). For the CDR3, the DNA is TGTGCCTGGGGGAAAGGGAGGGCCACAGATACGCAGTATTTT. Translating it yields CAWGKGRATDTQYF.

The rearrangement joins TRBV6-5 to TRBJ2-7; D gene uncertain. Germline CDR1 MNHEY, CDR2 SVGAGI. Between the trimmed V and J ends, which lost 7 bases and 2 bases, there was a span of 6 bases. This CDR3 contains 11 residues. CDR3 amino acids: CASNGPYEQYF. CDR3 in DNA: TGTGCCAGCAACGGCCCCTACGAGCAGTACTTC.

This chain links TRBV9 with TRBJ1-4; 8 nucleotides line up with TRBD1. Germline loops: CDR1 SGDLS, CDR2 YYNGEE. The junction had 5 bases not matched to a gene; V was cut back by 0 bases and J by 7 bases. The CDR3 extends over 15 amino acids. The CDR3 here is CASSVASGGFEKLFF. The CDR3 DNA sequence: TGTGCCAGCAGCGTAGCGTCAGGGGGCTTTGAAAAACTGTTTTTT.

The rearrangement uses TRBV9 and TRBJ1-1, with unresolved D. Per the germline V gene, CDR1 is SGDLS and CDR2 is YYNGEE. The CDR3 spans 13 residues. V was clipped by 4 bases and J by 1 base, with 8 bases between them. The CDR3 nucleotides read TGTGCCAGCAGCCCAACCGGGAACACTGAAGCTTTCTTT. Protein: CASSPTGNTEAFF.

The rearrangement links TRBV10-3 to TRBJ1-5; tentatively, D is TRBD1 (6 bases). Between the trimmed V and J ends, which lost 4 bases and 6 bases, there was a span of 16 bases. The CDR3 is 15 amino acids. Germline CDR1 reads ENHRY; CDR2 reads SYGVKD. CDR3 amino acids: CAISGQVGSGQPQHF. The CDR3 bases are TGTGCCATCAGTGGACAGGTGGGAAGCGGTCAGCCCCAGCATTTT.

The chain carries TRBV5-6 and TRBJ2-7; 14 positions match TRBD2. The CDR3 is made up of 15 amino acids. Germline CDR1 reads SGHDT; CDR2 reads YYEEEE. The V gene end was trimmed by 2 bases and the J gene end by 6 bases; junction bases not matched to a gene: 4. CDR3 nucleotide sequence: TGTGCCAGCAGCTTCGGGGGACTAGCGGGAGTCGAGCAGTACTTC. This codes for CASSFGGLAGVEQYF.